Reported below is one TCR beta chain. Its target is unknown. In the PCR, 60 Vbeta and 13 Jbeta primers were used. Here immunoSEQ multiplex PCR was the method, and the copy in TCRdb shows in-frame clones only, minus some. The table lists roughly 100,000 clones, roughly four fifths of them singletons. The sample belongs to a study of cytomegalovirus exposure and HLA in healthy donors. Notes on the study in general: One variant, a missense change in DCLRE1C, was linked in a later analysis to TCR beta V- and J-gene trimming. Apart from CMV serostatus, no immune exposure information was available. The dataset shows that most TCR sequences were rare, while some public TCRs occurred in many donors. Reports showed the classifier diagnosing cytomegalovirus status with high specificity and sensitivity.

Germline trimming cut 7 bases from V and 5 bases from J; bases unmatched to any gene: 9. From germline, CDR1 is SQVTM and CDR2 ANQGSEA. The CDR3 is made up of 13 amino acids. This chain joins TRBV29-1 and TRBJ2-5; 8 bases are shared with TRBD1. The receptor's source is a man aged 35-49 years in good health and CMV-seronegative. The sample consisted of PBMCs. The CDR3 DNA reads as TGCAGCGCCCCAGGGGGCAGGGGTGAGACCCAGTACTTC. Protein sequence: CSAPGGRGETQYF.